Listed here are 32 T cell receptor beta chains from one sample, sequenced in a study of T cell repertoires in cytomegalovirus infection. For these TCRs, the target antigens are not known. TCRdb reanalysed the reads using MiXCR and keeps one entry per CDR3 protein. The table records hundreds of thousands of distinct CDR3 sequences, around 32% of them present only once. This specimen was cultured PBMCs, taken from culture after CMV antigen stimulation. These receptors all stem from a human donor in good health (CMV status not recorded). Some clones in this sample may be carry-over from other donors' samples.

The CDR3 nucleotides are TGTGCCATCAGTGGTGACCCAGATACGCAGTATTTT. This gives the protein CAISGDPDTQYF. V and J are TRBV10-3 and TRBJ2-3; D remains ambiguous. The ends were cut back, 4 bases at V and 4 bases at J, with 6 bases in the middle. This CDR3 is built from 12 residues. Germline-derived CDR1 and CDR2 are ENHRY and SYGVKD.

The rearrangement uses TRBV20-1 and TRBJ2-1; TRBD2 agrees at 12 bases. The trim removed 5 bases at V and 2 bases at J, leaving 10 bases unmatched. Germline V gene data show CDR1 as DFQATT and CDR2 as SNEGSKA (reference sequence). The CDR3 consists of 17 residues. CDR3 bases: TGCAGTGCTCTCACCTCCGGACTAGCGGGGACCTACAATGAGCAGTTCTTC. It yields the protein CSALTSGLAGTYNEQFF.

V is TRBV6-2 or TRBV6-3 and J is TRBJ1-1, with D perhaps TRBD1 (5 bases). V dropped 7 bases and J dropped 3 bases, with 15 bases sitting between them. CDR1 and CDR2 from the germline V gene are MNHEY and SVGEGT. There are 14 residues in the CDR3. The CDR3 region is CASTTVFVDTEAFF. CDR3 DNA: TGTGCCAGCACGACAGTATTTGTGGACACTGAAGCTTTCTTT.

The table lists this clonotype with many counts. The chain combines TRBV7-2 with TRBJ1-2, with 9 bases aligning to TRBD1. This CDR3 contains 15 residues. CDR1 is SGHTA, CDR2 FQGNSA, per germline. The ends lost 1 base at V and 5 bases at J; junction bases unmatched: 5. The CDR3 here is CASSLVAGTGYGYTF. CDR3 coding DNA: TGTGCCAGCAGCTTAGTAGCCGGGACAGGGTATGGCTACACCTTC.

This clonotype has a handful of counts. V usage is TRBV15 and J usage is TRBJ2-7, with D possibly being TRBD1 or TRBD2 (7 bases each). This CDR3 comprises 15 residues. Germline CDR1 reads LNHNV; CDR2 reads YYDKDF (reference sequence). V was pared by 5 bases and J by 3 bases, with 17 bases between. The CDR3 nucleotides read TGTGCCACCAGCGGGAGGGACAGAACAAACTACGAGCAGTACTTC. Translating gives CATSGRDRTNYEQYF.

This clonotype has a handful of counts. The chain uses TRBV7-8 and TRBJ2-2; no reliable D call. The CDR3 contains 10 residues. The V gene's germline CDR1 is SGHVS and CDR2 FQNEAQ. V dropped 6 bases and J dropped 10 bases, with 6 bases sitting between them. CDR3 loop: CASSYEELFF. The CDR3 coding sequence is TGTGCCAGCAGTTATGAGGAGCTGTTTTTT. Combining the CDR3 with reference TRBV7-8 and TRBJ2-2 gives the whole variable domain GAGVSQSPRYKVAKRGQDVALRCDPISGHVSLFWYQQALGQGPEFLTYFQNEAQLDKSGLPSDRFFAERPEGSVSTLKIQRTQQEDSAVYLCASSYEELFFGEGSRLTVL.

The V and J genes are TRBV7-9 and TRBJ1-2; D is ambiguous. Trimming removed 3 bases at V and 3 bases at J, with 11 bases between. The CDR3 is made up of 14 amino acids. Germline loops: CDR1 SEHNR, CDR2 FQNEAQ (reference sequence). CDR3 bases: TGTGCCAGCAGCTTTGATCTGGGTGACTATGGCTACACCTTC. It is translated as CASSFDLGDYGYTF.

This clonotype was detected many times. The V and J genes are TRBV12-3 or TRBV12-4 and TRBJ2-1; 7 bases align to TRBD1. The CDR3 totals 17 residues. Unmatched junction bases numbered 9, after V lost 4 bases and J lost 0 bases. The CDR3 loop reads CASSSDWGQFSYNEQFF. CDR3 bases: TGTGCCAGCAGTTCCGACTGGGGACAGTTCTCCTACAATGAGCAGTTCTTC.

This clonotype came up a few times. The chain carries TRBV6-6 and TRBJ1-6; 8 nucleotides match TRBD1. The CDR3 consists of 14 residues. After removal of 6 bases from V and 8 bases from J, the junction contained 6 bases not matched to a gene. Germline V gene lookup returns CDR1 MNHNY and CDR2 SVGAGI (reference sequence). CDR3 DNA sequence: TGTGCCAGCAGCCTGGACAGGGCGTATTCACCCCTCCACTTT. Its translation is CASSLDRAYSPLHF.

V is TRBV10-3 and J is TRBJ1-4, with TRBD1 matching 7 bases. The CDR3 has 15 amino acids. Germline assignment: CDR1 ENHRY and CDR2 SYGVKD. The V segment lost 3 bases and the J segment 4 bases; nucleotides outside the gene matches: 5. The chain's CDR3 is CAISEPGQSNEKLFF. The CDR3, as DNA: TGTGCCATCAGTGAACCGGGACAGAGTAATGAAAAACTGTTTTTT.

The rearrangement joins TRBV20-1 to TRBJ2-3; 9 nucleotides line up with TRBD1. Trimming at V came to 6 bases and at J to 3 bases, leaving 16 bases not matched to a gene. Germline assignment: CDR1 DFQATT and CDR2 SNEGSKA (reference sequence). CDR3 length equals 17 residues. Written as DNA, the CDR3 is TGCAGTGCCCTAGGCCTTCCGGGACAGGGTGGGACAGATACGCAGTATTTT. Translating it yields CSALGLPGQGGTDTQYF.

This clonotype occurred many times. This chain joins TRBV7-2 and TRBJ2-1; 7 bases match TRBD2. Germline assignment: CDR1 SGHTA and CDR2 FQGNSA. Trimming took 1 base from V and 8 from J; bases not matched to a gene: 11. The CDR3 extends over 16 amino acids. CDR3 nucleotide sequence: TGTGCCAGCAGCTTAGTATGGACTAGTGGAGTCGATGAGCAGTTCTTC. Translating it yields CASSLVWTSGVDEQFF.

The chain couples TRBV4-2 to TRBJ2-7; D call uncertain. Germline-derived CDR1 and CDR2 are LGHNA and YNFKEQ. The CDR3 is made up of 14 amino acids. Trimming removed 0 bases at V and 0 bases at J, with 6 bases between. The CDR3 here is CASSQDGNSYEQYF. The CDR3, as DNA: TGTGCCAGCAGCCAAGATGGGAACTCCTACGAGCAGTACTTC.

The V gene is TRBV12-3 or TRBV12-4, the J gene TRBJ2-1; no clear D. The CDR3 sequence is 17 residues long. V lost 4 bases and J 0 bases, leaving 16 bases between the germline ends. The CDR3 sequence is CASSSLSHRSSYNEQFF. CDR3 DNA sequence: TGTGCCAGCAGTTCCCTCAGCCACCGGAGCTCCTACAATGAGCAGTTCTTC.

The chain recombines TRBV12-3 or TRBV12-4 with TRBJ1-6; no firm D call. V dropped 3 bases and J dropped 4 bases, with 7 bases sitting between them. The CDR3 covers 14 residues. CDR3 protein: CASSLELYNSPLHF. CDR3 DNA: TGTGCCAGCAGTTTGGAACTGTATAATTCACCCCTCCACTTT.

The chain links TRBV7-2 to TRBJ1-4; D perhaps matches TRBD1 (5 bases). CDR1 is SGHTA and CDR2 is FQGNSA in the germline V gene. V gave up 4 bases and J gave up 8 bases, with 14 bases separating them. The CDR3 sequence is 14 residues long. Written as DNA, the CDR3 is TGTGCCAGCAGCTGGGGCCTCGGACCCGAAAAACTGTTTTTT. This encodes CASSWGLGPEKLFF. Full variable domain (outside the CDR3, taken from reference TRBV7-2 and TRBJ1-4): GAGVSQSPSNKVTEKGKDVELRCDPISGHTALYWYRQSLGQGLEFLIYFQGNSAPDKSGLPSDRFSAERTGGSVSTLTIQRTQQEDSAVYLCASSWGLGPEKLFFGSGTQLSVL.

This chain links TRBV20-1 with TRBJ2-1, with 13 bases fitting TRBD2. This CDR3 is built from 15 residues. The germline V gene has CDR1 DFQATT and CDR2 SNEGSKA (reference sequence). The ends lost 3 bases at V and 6 bases at J; junction bases unmatched: 5. The CDR3 nucleotides read TGCAGTGCTAGTTTCCGGACTAGCGGGAGCAATGAGCAGTTCTTC. This codes for CSASFRTSGSNEQFF.

This clonotype was seen just once. This chain connects TRBV2 to TRBJ2-7; 15 nucleotides match TRBD2. CDR3 length: 14 residues. The V gene end was trimmed by 6 bases and the J gene end by 9 bases; junction bases not matched to a gene: 6. CDR1 is SNHLY, CDR2 FYNNEI, per germline. The chain's CDR3 is CASRAGLAGGGQYF. DNA of the CDR3: TGTGCCAGCAGGGCGGGACTAGCGGGAGGAGGGCAGTACTTC.

The rearrangement uses TRBV4-1 and TRBJ2-7, with D possibly being TRBD1 (5 bases). The germline CDR1 and CDR2 sequences are MGHRA and YSYEKL. This CDR3 spans 15 amino acids. V was cut by 1 base and J by 2 bases, with 12 bases left in between. CDR3 in DNA: TGCGCCAGCAGCCAAGCCTCAGACAGAGCCTACGAGCAGTACTTC. Translation: CASSQASDRAYEQYF.

The gene calls are TRBV12-3 or TRBV12-4 and TRBJ2-7; the D gene is possibly TRBD2 (5 bases). V was cut by 6 bases and J by 2 bases, with 11 bases left in between. The length of the CDR3 is 13 residues. CDR3 sequence reads: CASSRGETYEQYF. The CDR3 coding sequence is TGTGCCAGCAGCCGGGGAGAGACCTACGAGCAGTACTTC.

This clonotype has more than one count but fewer than ten. The chain combines TRBV19 with TRBJ2-7; TRBD2 matches 10 bases. With V trimmed by 4 bases and J by 5 bases, 2 bases remained unmatched. Germline V gives CDR1 LNHDA, CDR2 SQIVND (reference sequence). The CDR3 spans 13 residues. The CDR3 bases are TGTGCCAGTAGTAAAGCGGGAGGGGACGAGCAGTACTTC. Its protein product is CASSKAGGDEQYF. Combining the CDR3 with reference TRBV19 and TRBJ2-7 gives the whole variable domain DGGITQSPKYLFRKEGQNVTLSCEQNLNHDAMYWYRQDPGQGLRLIYYSQIVNDFQKGDIAEGYSVSREKKESFPLTVTSAQKNPTAFYLCASSKAGGDEQYFGPGTRLTVT.

This clonotype was seen repeatedly, ten times or more. This chain joins TRBV7-2 and TRBJ1-1; D is uncertain. The CDR3 spans 13 residues. Trimming cost V 5 bases and J 11 bases, with 18 bases left between them. Germline loops: CDR1 SGHTA, CDR2 FQGNSA. The CDR3 DNA reads TGTGCCAGCAGCCCCCCCTCCTTATCCGTTGCTTTCTTT. This sequence encodes CASSPPSLSVAFF.

This clonotype was observed a few times. The chain uses TRBV20-1 and TRBJ1-1; 7 nucleotides agree with TRBD1. J gave up 4 bases and V 7 bases, and 6 bases lay outside the gene matches. The CDR3 has 12 residues. In germline, CDR1 is DFQATT, CDR2 SNEGSKA (reference sequence). CDR3 bases: TGCAGTGTTCCGACAGGGATCACTGAAGCTTTCTTT. It is translated as CSVPTGITEAFF.

V and J are TRBV20-1 and TRBJ1-2, with 11 bases aligning to TRBD1. V trimming: 6 bases; J trimming: 11 bases; junction bases outside the gene matches: 14. CDR3 size: 14 residues. Germline values: CDR1 DFQATT, CDR2 SNEGSKA (reference sequence). CDR3 sequence: CSAYIGQGAGGYTF. The CDR3 nucleotides are TGCAGTGCCTACATCGGACAGGGGGCTGGTGGGTACACCTTC.

This clonotype has only a few counts. The chain is built from TRBV7-9 and TRBJ2-2; D remains ambiguous. The CDR3 spans 18 residues. V lost 4 bases, J lost 3 bases, and 21 bases lay in between. From germline, CDR1 is SEHNR and CDR2 FQNEAQ (reference sequence). The CDR3 DNA reads as TGTGCCAGCAGCTCCAACCACAGACGCCTGGCGGACACCGGGGAGCTGTTTTTT. Amino acids: CASSSNHRRLADTGELFF. Looking up the rest from reference TRBV7-9 and TRBJ2-2 gives the full variable domain: DTGVSQNPRHKITKRGQNVTFRCDPISEHNRLYWYRQTLGQGPEFLTYFQNEAQLEKSRLLSDRFSAERPKGSFSTLEIQRTEQGDSAMYLCASSSNHRRLADTGELFFGEGSRLTVL.

This chain uses TRBV6-1 with TRBJ2-1; TRBD1 matches 7 bases. The CDR3 runs 13 residues. Germline CDR1 and CDR2: MNHNS and SASEGT. V lost 5 bases to trimming and J lost 10 bases; unmatched junction nucleotides: 8. The CDR3 nucleotides are TGTGCCAGCAGTTCCCAAGGGGACAGCGAGCAGTTCTTC. Its translation: CASSSQGDSEQFF.

The CDR3 loop reads CASSPPGPPEQYF. In nucleotides, the CDR3 is TGTGCCAGCTCACCACCGGGCCCGCCCGAGCAGTACTTC. The V gene is TRBV18, the J gene TRBJ2-7; the D is unclear. The germline V gene encodes CDR1 KGHSH and CDR2 LQKENI. V lost 0 bases and J 6 bases, leaving 9 bases between the germline ends. The CDR3 has 13 residues.

This clonotype was counted between two and nine times. The chain is built from TRBV7-8 and TRBJ2-5; D perhaps matches TRBD2 (5 bases). Trimming left V 2 bases short and J 6 bases short, with 28 bases between. The CDR3 runs 19 residues. Germline V gene data show CDR1 as SGHVS and CDR2 as FQNEAQ. Here the CDR3 reads CASSLSVILKGSAKKTQYF. The CDR3 coding sequence is TGTGCCAGCAGCTTATCGGTGATACTAAAGGGTAGCGCTAAAAAGACCCAGTACTTC.

This clonotype was detected a few times. This chain links TRBV12-5 with TRBJ2-1; possible D gene TRBD2, 6 bases. V lost 0 bases, J lost 6 bases, and 6 bases lay in between. Germline CDR1 reads LGHNT; CDR2 reads FRNRAP. This CDR3 comprises 13 residues. CDR3: CASGLVLANEQFF. The CDR3 coding sequence is TGTGCTAGTGGTTTGGTACTAGCCAATGAGCAGTTCTTC.

This clonotype was observed a few times. The rearrangement uses TRBV19 and TRBJ2-7; no clear D gene. V lost 5 bases to trimming and J lost 1 base, with 9 bases between them. Germline V gives CDR1 LNHDA, CDR2 SQIVND (reference sequence). This CDR3 has 13 amino acids. This chain's CDR3 is CASSWEASYEQYF. In DNA form, the CDR3 reads TGTGCCAGTAGTTGGGAAGCATCCTACGAGCAGTACTTC.

This clonotype was seen repeatedly, ten times or more. CDR3: CASSPRTSGIYNEQFF. The CDR3 DNA is TGTGCCAGCAGCCCCCGGACTAGCGGTATCTACAATGAGCAGTTCTTC. The chain is built from TRBV7-2 and TRBJ2-1; 10 nucleotides align to TRBD2. This CDR3 contains 16 residues. V lost 5 bases and J lost 3; bases outside the gene matches: 7. CDR1 is SGHTA, CDR2 FQGNSA, per germline.

V gene TRBV20-1 combines with J gene TRBJ2-5, with D perhaps given as TRBD1 or TRBD2 (5 bases each). V gave up 0 bases and J gave up 5 bases, with 16 bases separating them. The germline V gene has CDR1 DFQATT and CDR2 SNEGSKA (reference sequence). There are 15 residues in the CDR3. CDR3 in amino acids: CSARDPEGPGETQYF. The DNA of the CDR3 is TGCAGTGCTAGAGATCCAGAGGGGCCTGGGGAGACCCAGTACTTC.